Below are 32 T cell receptor beta chains sequenced from a single sample in a study of regulatory T cells in long-lasting Graves disease. Specified time point: persistent/refractory GD, antithyroid drugs over 5 years with positive TRAb. Extracted RNA from PBMCs served as the source of the TCR library. For TCR beta, libraries came from iRepertoire HTBI primers and Arm-PCR of CDR3 regions. TCRdb itself ran the multiplex PCR reads through MiXCR, one entry per CDR3 protein. The sample lists under 500,000 distinct CDR3 sequences, less than 25% occurring once. The specimen was peripheral blood mononuclear cells (PBMCs), collected when the disease was refractory, from a patient treated with antithyroid drugs. These receptors came from a female donor with Graves disease.

This clonotype was recorded at least ten times. The chain is built from TRBV30 and TRBJ1-1; D gene unclear. The CDR3 has 13 residues. Germline V gene data show CDR1 as GTSNPN and CDR2 as SVGIG (reference sequence). Trimming pared 1 base from V and 0 bases from J, leaving 6 bases between. The CDR3 reads CAWSGTLNTEAFF. CDR3 sequence (DNA): TGTGCCTGGAGTGGGACGCTGAACACTGAAGCTTTCTTT. Full variable domain (outside the CDR3, taken from reference TRBV30 and TRBJ1-1): SQTIHQWPATLVQPVGSPLSLECTVEGTSNPNLYWYRQAAGRGLQLLFYSVGIGQISSEVPQNLSASRPQDRQFILSSKKLLLSDSGFYLCAWSGTLNTEAFFGQGTRLTVV.

This chain uses TRBV9 with TRBJ2-5; D call uncertain. This CDR3 comprises 15 residues. Trimming left V 3 bases short and J 4 bases short, with 16 bases between. CDR1 and CDR2 from the germline V gene are SGDLS and YYNGEE. Written as DNA, the CDR3 is TGTGCCAGCAGCGCGAATTCAGCTTGGGGAGAGACCCAGTACTTC. As protein: CASSANSAWGETQYF.

This clonotype was observed a few times. V usage is TRBV29-1 and J usage is TRBJ1-1; D remains ambiguous. V lost 4 bases to trimming and J lost 4 bases, with 4 bases between them. Germline assignment: CDR1 SQVTM and CDR2 ANQGSEA. The CDR3 consists of 10 residues. The CDR3 protein is CSVGRTEAFF. CDR3 bases: TGCAGCGTTGGGCGCACTGAAGCTTTCTTT.

The V call is TRBV19, the J call TRBJ1-5; D gene uncertain. Germline CDR1 is LNHDA and CDR2 is SQIVND (reference sequence). Between the trimmed V and J ends, which lost 8 bases and 4 bases, there was a span of 18 bases. The length of the CDR3 is 15 residues. The CDR3 bases are TGTGCCAGTCGACATACCGGGAGCAGGAATCAGCCCCAGCATTTT. Amino acids: CASRHTGSRNQPQHF.

The gene calls are TRBV20-1 and TRBJ2-7, with 7 nucleotides matching TRBD2. Germline CDR1 DFQATT, CDR2 SNEGSKA (reference sequence). The trim removed 7 bases at V and 0 bases at J, leaving 9 bases unmatched. The CDR3 consists of 14 residues. CDR3 sequence (DNA): TGCAGTGTAGAAACTAGCGACCTCTCCTACGAGCAGTACTTC. It yields the protein CSVETSDLSYEQYF.

This clonotype was observed many times. V gene TRBV20-1 combines with J gene TRBJ2-5, with D hard to call. Germline V gene sequence: CDR1 DFQATT, CDR2 SNEGSKA (reference sequence). With 3 bases removed from V and 5 bases from J, the gap between germline ends came to 16 bases. The CDR3 extends over 14 amino acids. This CDR3 is CSASLAEAWETQYF. CDR3 DNA sequence: TGCAGTGCTAGTCTGGCGGAAGCGTGGGAGACCCAGTACTTC.

This clonotype was counted a few times. The chain couples TRBV15 to TRBJ2-6; no reliable D call. The CDR3 is made up of 14 amino acids. Per germline, CDR1 LNHNV and CDR2 YYDKDF (reference sequence). V was clipped by 5 bases and J by 3 bases, with 8 bases between them. In DNA, the CDR3 is TGTGCCACCAGCCGAAGGGATGGGGCCAACGTCCTGACTTTC. Translation gives CATSRRDGANVLTF.

This chain connects TRBV14 to TRBJ2-2; possibly TRBD2 for D (6 bases). Germline-derived CDR1 and CDR2 are SGHDN and FVKESK. This CDR3 is built from 20 residues. The V end was cut by 0 bases, the J end by 2 bases, with 22 bases between. In DNA, the CDR3 is TGTGCCAGCAGCCAAGAAAGATTTTGGAGGGGATTCCGAAACACCGGGGAGCTGTTTTTT. It codes for CASSQERFWRGFRNTGELFF.

This clonotype was recorded at least ten times. This chain uses TRBV27 with TRBJ2-5, with 12 bases fitting TRBD2. The CDR3 loop spans 15 amino acids. The V and J ends lost 5 bases and 4 bases, in that order; junction bases with no gene match: 5. Germline CDR1 and CDR2: MNHEY and SMNVEV (reference sequence). DNA for the CDR3: TGTGCCAGCAGTCCGACTAGCGGGAGACCAGAGACCCAGTACTTC. Its translation is CASSPTSGRPETQYF.

The sample holds many counts of this clonotype. The J gene is TRBJ1-4, the V gene TRBV9, with 7 bases matching TRBD1. The CDR3 extends over 15 amino acids. V gave up 4 bases and J gave up 5 bases; unmatched junction bases: 8. CDR1 and CDR2 from the germline V gene are SGDLS and YYNGEE. The CDR3 protein is CASSIRDSLNEKLFF. The CDR3 nucleotides are TGTGCCAGCAGCATAAGGGACAGTCTAAATGAAAAACTGTTTTTT.

The J gene is TRBJ2-5, the V gene TRBV7-9; 7 nucleotides align to TRBD1. CDR3 size: 16 residues. Unmatched junction bases numbered 15, after V lost 9 bases and J lost 2 bases. The germline V gene encodes CDR1 SEHNR and CDR2 FQNEAQ (reference sequence). This CDR3 reads CASFSGTALTQETQYF. The CDR3 DNA reads TGTGCCAGTTTTTCCGGGACAGCGTTAACTCAAGAGACCCAGTACTTC.

In its sample, this clonotype was seen many times. The chain is built from TRBV28 and TRBJ1-1; the D is unclear. The germline V gene encodes CDR1 MDHEN and CDR2 SYDVKM. The CDR3 loop spans 13 amino acids. Trimming shortened V by 1 base and J by 6 bases, and 9 bases separated the two germline ends. The CDR3 DNA is TGTGCCAGCAGTTTATTGGGTCTTTCTGAAGCTTTCTTT. Translating gives CASSLLGLSEAFF.

This clonotype was recorded at least ten times. The rearrangement links TRBV5-1 to TRBJ2-7; D may be TRBD1 (6 bases). The CDR3 extends over 13 amino acids. With 4 bases removed from V and 5 bases from J, the gap between germline ends came to 13 bases. Germline V gene sequence: CDR1 SGHRS, CDR2 YFSETQ. As DNA, the CDR3 is TGCGCCAGCAGCCCCGGACAGCCTGACGAGCAGTACTTC. Translating gives CASSPGQPDEQYF. The full variable domain, completed using reference TRBV5-1 and TRBJ2-7, is KAGVTQTPRYLIKTRGQQVTLSCSPISGHRSVSWYQQTPGQGLQFLFEYFSETQRNKGNFPGRFSGRQFSNSRSEMNVSTLELGDSALYLCASSPGQPDEQYFGPGTRLTVT.

This clonotype was seen a handful of times. The rearrangement links TRBV4-3 to TRBJ1-1, with a possible D match to TRBD1 (6 bases). The germline gives CDR1 LGHNA, CDR2 YSLEER. The CDR3 is made up of 15 amino acids. V was pared by 1 base and J by 1 base, with 10 bases between. CDR3: CASSQGTAWNTEAFF. CDR3 bases: TGCGCCAGCAGCCAAGGGACAGCTTGGAACACTGAAGCTTTCTTT.

This clonotype was observed many times. The chain carries TRBV12-3 or TRBV12-4 and TRBJ1-5, with 8 bases lining up with TRBD1. The CDR3 length is 15 residues. The V and J ends lost 6 bases and 4 bases, in that order; junction bases with no gene match: 8. Here the CDR3 DNA reads TGTGCCAGCAGCCCAACAGGGGGGGGTAATCAGCCCCAGCATTTT. Protein product: CASSPTGGGNQPQHF.

In regard to this clonotype: A much larger clone lies a single base off, so this may be a read error. This rearrangement joins TRBV3-1 to TRBJ1-1; the D gene is possibly TRBD1 (5 bases). Trimming cost V 2 bases and J 13 bases, with 14 bases left between them. Germline CDR1 is LGHDT and CDR2 is YNNKEL (reference sequence). This CDR3 comprises 12 residues. CDR3 sequence: CASSQWGRDVFF. Written as DNA, the CDR3 is TGTGCCAGCAGCCAATGGGGCCGAGACGTTTTCTTT.

This clonotype was counted only a few times. The chain is built from TRBV9 and TRBJ2-7, with TRBD2 identical over 11 bases. With 3 bases clipped from V and 6 bases from J, the junction kept 8 bases outside the gene matches. CDR3 size: 15 residues. Germline V gene data show CDR1 as SGDLS and CDR2 as YYNGEE. In DNA form, the CDR3 reads TGTGCCAGCAGCGGAAGACTAGCGGGAACGGGCGAGCAGTACTTC. This translates into CASSGRLAGTGEQYF.

This clonotype turned up a few times. This chain uses TRBV5-6 with TRBJ2-7, with D possibly TRBD2 on 6 matching bases. V dropped 4 bases and J dropped 5 bases, with 10 bases sitting between them. Germline CDR1 is SGHDT and CDR2 is YYEEEE. CDR3 length: 12 amino acids. Here the CDR3 reads CASSNTGDEQYF. Here the CDR3 DNA reads TGTGCCAGCAGCAACACGGGGGACGAGCAGTACTTC.

This clonotype has a count of ten or more. V gene TRBV11-2 combines with J gene TRBJ2-5; 14 bases line up with TRBD2. The CDR3 runs to 17 residues. In germline, CDR1 is SGHAT, CDR2 FQNNGV. V shed 7 bases and J 1 base; nucleotides not matched to a gene: 8. For the CDR3, the DNA is TGTGCCAGCAATCGCGGGACTAGCGGGAGTAGCCAAGAGACCCAGTACTTC. Protein: CASNRGTSGSSQETQYF.

This clonotype has a count of ten or more. The chain uses TRBV20-1 and TRBJ2-7; 7 bases match TRBD2. Germline V gives CDR1 DFQATT, CDR2 SNEGSKA (reference sequence). V lost 6 bases to trimming and J lost 4 bases; unmatched junction nucleotides: 12. CDR3 length equals 14 residues. CDR3 DNA sequence: TGCAGTGCCGGGGGAGGGGTAGGTGGATACGAGCAGTACTTC. The encoded protein is CSAGGGVGGYEQYF.

This chain connects TRBV5-6 to TRBJ2-7; D remains ambiguous. CDR1 and CDR2 from the germline V gene are SGHDT and YYEEEE. The CDR3 is made up of 15 amino acids. Trimming took 2 bases from V and 2 from J, leaving 14 bases between them. The CDR3 nucleotides are TGTGCCAGCAGCTTTGGGCGGCCGGGCACCTACGAGCAGTACTTC. Residues: CASSFGRPGTYEQYF.

This clonotype turned up a few times. The chain carries TRBV29-1 and TRBJ1-1; TRBD1 agrees at 8 bases. CDR3 length: 11 residues. Germline V lookup: CDR1 SQVTM, CDR2 ANQGSEA. V was clipped by 7 bases and J by 11 bases; unmatched bases: 9. CDR3 nucleotide sequence: TGCAGCGCCGTTTCAGGGGGCTTGGCTTTCTTT. It encodes CSAVSGGLAFF.

This clonotype has at least ten counts. This rearrangement joins TRBV7-9 to TRBJ2-5; a possible D gene is TRBD1 (6 bases). Germline V gene data show CDR1 as SEHNR and CDR2 as FQNEAQ (reference sequence). V was clipped by 5 bases and J by 5 bases, with 15 bases between them. The CDR3 is made up of 14 amino acids. The CDR3, as DNA: TGTGCCAGCAGCATGGGACAAATAAGGGAGACCCAGTACTTC. The encoded protein is CASSMGQIRETQYF.

CDR3 bases: TGTGCCAGCAGCACTAGAGGAGCGACAAGCTCCTACGAGCAGTACTTC. Translation: CASSTRGATSSYEQYF. The V call is TRBV7-9, the J call TRBJ2-7; TRBD2 might be the D (5 bases). This CDR3 has 16 residues. In germline, CDR1 is SEHNR, CDR2 FQNEAQ (reference sequence). Deletions cut 5 bases from V and 0 bases from J, with 17 bases between.

The genes are TRBV7-2 and TRBJ2-1; D not certain. Germline V gene sequence: CDR1 SGHTA, CDR2 FQGNSA. Trimming took off 0 bases at V and 0 bases at J, with 6 bases between the two ends. The CDR3 covers 15 residues. This CDR3 reads CASSLALGSYNEQFF. As DNA, the CDR3 is TGTGCCAGCAGCTTAGCGCTTGGCTCCTACAATGAGCAGTTCTTC.

This clonotype was detected many times. The chain has TRBV6-5 and TRBJ2-1; D is ambiguous. Per germline, CDR1 MNHEY and CDR2 SVGAGI. This CDR3 region has 13 residues. V shed 0 bases and J shed 7 bases, with 7 bases lying between them. This chain's CDR3 is CASSYSARNEQFF. In DNA form, the CDR3 reads TGTGCCAGCAGTTACTCGGCCCGGAATGAGCAGTTCTTC.

This clonotype showed up just a few times. The V call is TRBV20-1, the J call TRBJ2-2; 9 bases are shared with TRBD2. Germline V gene sequence: CDR1 DFQATT, CDR2 SNEGSKA (reference sequence). V lost 0 bases and J lost 0; bases outside the gene matches: 2. The CDR3 is made up of 16 amino acids. The CDR3 protein is CSAREWTSANTGELFF. CDR3 sequence (DNA): TGCAGTGCTAGAGAATGGACTAGCGCGAACACCGGGGAGCTGTTTTTT.

This clonotype was observed many times. The rearrangement joins TRBV2 to TRBJ1-6; 7 positions match TRBD1. The junction had 6 bases not matched to a gene; V was cut back by 10 bases and J by 9 bases. Germline assignment: CDR1 SNHLY and CDR2 FYNNEI. This CDR3 is built from 12 residues. In DNA form, the CDR3 reads TGTGCCATAACAGGGGTGGGTTCACCCCTCCACTTT. This codes for CAITGVGSPLHF. Drawing the rest from reference TRBV2 and TRBJ1-6, the complete variable domain is EPEVTQTPSHQVTQMGQEVILRCVPISNHLYFYWYRQILGQKVEFLVSFYNNEISEKSEIFDDQFSVERPDGSNFTLKIRSTKLEDSAMYFCAITGVGSPLHFGNGTRLTVT.

This clonotype was counted many times. The rearrangement uses TRBV7-9 and TRBJ2-5; D might be TRBD2 (6 bases). Germline CDR1 and CDR2: SEHNR and FQNEAQ (reference sequence). The V end lost 3 bases, the J end lost 0 bases, and 8 bases lay between the germline ends. The CDR3 consists of 14 residues. The DNA for the CDR3 is TGTGCCAGCAGCTTCCGGGACTACCAAGAGACCCAGTACTTC. Its protein is CASSFRDYQETQYF.

This clonotype was seen many times. V gene TRBV12-3 or TRBV12-4 combines with J gene TRBJ1-1, with D hard to call. There are 15 residues in the CDR3. Between the trimmed V and J ends, which lost 7 bases and 0 bases, there was a span of 15 bases. CDR3 sequence (DNA): TGTGCCAGCATCTGGAGAGCAGAAATGAACACTGAAGCTTTCTTT. It translates to CASIWRAEMNTEAFF.

This clonotype has only a few counts. This chain uses TRBV6-1 with TRBJ1-1, with TRBD1 as a possible D gene (6 bases). V was cut by 5 bases and J by 5 bases, with 12 bases left in between. The CDR3 loop spans 13 amino acids. The V gene's germline CDR1 is MNHNS and CDR2 SASEGT. CDR3 sequence reads: CASSTTGWTEAFF. CDR3 bases: TGTGCCAGCAGTACTACAGGGTGGACTGAAGCTTTCTTT.

The table lists this clonotype with many counts. The V and J genes are TRBV6-1 and TRBJ1-5; D is perhaps TRBD1 (6 bases). The CDR3 is 14 amino acids. Germline values: CDR1 MNHNS, CDR2 SASEGT. Trimming removed 5 bases at V and 7 bases at J, with 15 bases between. CDR3 sequence reads: CASSPQGNWQPQHF. DNA for the CDR3: TGTGCCAGCAGTCCACAGGGAAATTGGCAGCCCCAGCATTTT.